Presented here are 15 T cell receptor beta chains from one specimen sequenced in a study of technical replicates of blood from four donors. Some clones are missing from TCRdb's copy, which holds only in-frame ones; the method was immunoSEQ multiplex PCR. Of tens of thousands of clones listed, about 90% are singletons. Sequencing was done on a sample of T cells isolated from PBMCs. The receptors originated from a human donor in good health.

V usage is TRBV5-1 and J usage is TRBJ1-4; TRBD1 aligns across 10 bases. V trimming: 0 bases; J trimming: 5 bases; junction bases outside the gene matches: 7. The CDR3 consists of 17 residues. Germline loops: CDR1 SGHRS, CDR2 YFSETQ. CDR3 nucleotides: TGCGCCAGCAGCTTGGGGTTGTCGGGACAGGGGAATGAAAAACTGTTTTTT. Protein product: CASSLGLSGQGNEKLFF. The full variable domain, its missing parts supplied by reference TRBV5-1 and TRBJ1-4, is KAGVTQTPRYLIKTRGQQVTLSCSPISGHRSVSWYQQTPGQGLQFLFEYFSETQRNKGNFPGRFSGRQFSNSRSEMNVSTLELGDSALYLCASSLGLSGQGNEKLFFGSGTQLSVL.

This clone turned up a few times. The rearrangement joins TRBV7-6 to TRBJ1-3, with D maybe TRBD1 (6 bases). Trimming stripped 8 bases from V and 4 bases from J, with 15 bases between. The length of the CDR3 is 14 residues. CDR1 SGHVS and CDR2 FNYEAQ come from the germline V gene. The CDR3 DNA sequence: TGTGCCAGCGCCGACAGGAACCAAGGAAACACCATATATTTT. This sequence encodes CASADRNQGNTIYF.

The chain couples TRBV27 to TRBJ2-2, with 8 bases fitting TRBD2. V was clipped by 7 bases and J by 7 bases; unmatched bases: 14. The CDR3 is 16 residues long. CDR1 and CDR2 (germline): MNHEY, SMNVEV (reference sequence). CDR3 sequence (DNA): TGTGCCAGCAAAACATGGACGGGGGGGGGAGTCGGGGAGCTGTTTTTT. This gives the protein CASKTWTGGGVGELFF.

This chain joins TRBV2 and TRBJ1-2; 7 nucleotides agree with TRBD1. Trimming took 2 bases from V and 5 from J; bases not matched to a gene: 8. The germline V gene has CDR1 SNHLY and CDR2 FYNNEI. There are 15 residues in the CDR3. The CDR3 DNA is TGTGCCAGCAGTGAATTTGGAGGGGGCGGGTATGGCTACACCTTC. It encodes CASSEFGGGGYGYTF.

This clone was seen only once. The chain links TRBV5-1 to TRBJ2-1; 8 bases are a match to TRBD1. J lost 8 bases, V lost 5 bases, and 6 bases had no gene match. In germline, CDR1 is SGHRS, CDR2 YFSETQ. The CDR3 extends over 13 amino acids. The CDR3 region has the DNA TGCGCCAGCAGTCGGACAGGGATAGATGAGCAGTTCTTC. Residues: CASSRTGIDEQFF.

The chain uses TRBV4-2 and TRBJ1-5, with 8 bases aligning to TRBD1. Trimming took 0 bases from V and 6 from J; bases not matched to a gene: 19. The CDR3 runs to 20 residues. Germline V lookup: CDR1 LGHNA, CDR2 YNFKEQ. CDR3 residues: CASSQDHLGRGRQFVQPQHF. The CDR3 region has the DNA TGTGCCAGCAGCCAAGATCATCTGGGCAGGGGGCGGCAATTTGTTCAGCCCCAGCATTTT.

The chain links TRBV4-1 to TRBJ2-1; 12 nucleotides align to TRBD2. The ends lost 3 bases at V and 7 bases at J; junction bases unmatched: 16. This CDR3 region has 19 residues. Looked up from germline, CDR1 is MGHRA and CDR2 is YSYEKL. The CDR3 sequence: CASSHSIATSGRLGNEQFF. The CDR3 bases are TGCGCCAGCAGCCATTCAATTGCGACTAGCGGGAGACTCGGGAATGAGCAGTTCTTC.

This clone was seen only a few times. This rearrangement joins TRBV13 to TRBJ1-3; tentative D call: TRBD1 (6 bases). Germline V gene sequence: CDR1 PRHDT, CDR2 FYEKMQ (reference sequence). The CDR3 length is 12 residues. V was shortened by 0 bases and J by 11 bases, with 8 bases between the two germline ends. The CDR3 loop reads CASSLGQGPIYF. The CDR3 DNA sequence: TGTGCCAGCAGCTTAGGACAGGGCCCCATATATTTT.

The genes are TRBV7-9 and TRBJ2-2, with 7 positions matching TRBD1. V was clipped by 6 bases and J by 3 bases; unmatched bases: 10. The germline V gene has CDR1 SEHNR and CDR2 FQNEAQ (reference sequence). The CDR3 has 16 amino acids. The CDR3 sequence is CASRRLQGSHTGELFF. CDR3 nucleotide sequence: TGTGCCAGCAGGAGACTACAGGGGTCACACACCGGGGAGCTGTTTTTT.

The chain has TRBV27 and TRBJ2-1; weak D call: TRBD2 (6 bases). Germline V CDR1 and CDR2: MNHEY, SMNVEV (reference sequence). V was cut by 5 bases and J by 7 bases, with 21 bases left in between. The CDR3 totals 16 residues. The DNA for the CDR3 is TGTGCCAGCAGTATCCCCGGGACTCCCAAGGGAAATGAGCAGTTCTTC. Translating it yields CASSIPGTPKGNEQFF.

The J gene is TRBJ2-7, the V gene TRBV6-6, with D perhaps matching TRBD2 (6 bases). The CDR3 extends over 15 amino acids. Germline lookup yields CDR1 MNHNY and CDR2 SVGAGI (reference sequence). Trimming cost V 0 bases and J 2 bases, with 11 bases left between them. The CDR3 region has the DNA TGTGCCAGCAGTTACTCGGCTAGCGCCACCTACGAGCAGTACTTC. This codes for CASSYSASATYEQYF.

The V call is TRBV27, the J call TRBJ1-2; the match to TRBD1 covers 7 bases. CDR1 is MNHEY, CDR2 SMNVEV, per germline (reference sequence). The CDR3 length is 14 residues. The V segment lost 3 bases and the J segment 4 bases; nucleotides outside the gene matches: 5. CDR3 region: CASSFSTGTYGYTF. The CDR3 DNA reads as TGTGCCAGCAGTTTCTCGACAGGGACCTATGGCTACACCTTC.

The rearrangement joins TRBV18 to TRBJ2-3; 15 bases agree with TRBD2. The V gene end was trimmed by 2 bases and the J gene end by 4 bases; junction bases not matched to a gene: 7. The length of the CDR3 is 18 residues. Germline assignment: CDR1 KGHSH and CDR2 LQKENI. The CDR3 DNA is TGTGCCAGCTCACCAATCAAATGGACTAGCGGGGGGGCAGATACGCAGTATTTT. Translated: CASSPIKWTSGGADTQYF.

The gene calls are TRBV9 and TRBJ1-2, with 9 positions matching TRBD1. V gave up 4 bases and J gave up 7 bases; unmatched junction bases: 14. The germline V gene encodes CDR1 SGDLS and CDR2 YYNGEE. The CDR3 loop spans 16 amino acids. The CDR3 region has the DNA TGTGCCAGCAGCCTCGGGCCGGGACAGGGTGTCTCTGGCTACACCTTC. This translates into CASSLGPGQGVSGYTF.

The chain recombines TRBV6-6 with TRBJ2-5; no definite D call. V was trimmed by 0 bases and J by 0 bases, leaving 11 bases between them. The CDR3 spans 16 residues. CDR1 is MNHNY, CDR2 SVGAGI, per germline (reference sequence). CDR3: CASSYSVPSDQETQYF. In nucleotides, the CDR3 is TGTGCCAGCAGTTACTCGGTCCCCAGCGACCAAGAGACCCAGTACTTC.